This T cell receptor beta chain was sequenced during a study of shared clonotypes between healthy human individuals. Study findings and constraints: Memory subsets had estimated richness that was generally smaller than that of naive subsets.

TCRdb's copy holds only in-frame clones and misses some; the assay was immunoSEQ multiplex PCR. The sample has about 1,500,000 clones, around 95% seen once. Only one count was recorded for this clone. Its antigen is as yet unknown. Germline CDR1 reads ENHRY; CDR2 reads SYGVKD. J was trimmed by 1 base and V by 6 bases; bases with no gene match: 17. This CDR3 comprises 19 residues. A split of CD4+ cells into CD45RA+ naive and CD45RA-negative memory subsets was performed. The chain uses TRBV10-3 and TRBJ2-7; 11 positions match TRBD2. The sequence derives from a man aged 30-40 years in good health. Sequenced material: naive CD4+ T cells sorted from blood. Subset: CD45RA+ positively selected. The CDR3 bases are TGTGCCATCAGACGGGGAGAGGGCTTAGCGGGAGGGCTGTCCTACGAGCAGTACTTC. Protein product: CAIRRGEGLAGGLSYEQYF.